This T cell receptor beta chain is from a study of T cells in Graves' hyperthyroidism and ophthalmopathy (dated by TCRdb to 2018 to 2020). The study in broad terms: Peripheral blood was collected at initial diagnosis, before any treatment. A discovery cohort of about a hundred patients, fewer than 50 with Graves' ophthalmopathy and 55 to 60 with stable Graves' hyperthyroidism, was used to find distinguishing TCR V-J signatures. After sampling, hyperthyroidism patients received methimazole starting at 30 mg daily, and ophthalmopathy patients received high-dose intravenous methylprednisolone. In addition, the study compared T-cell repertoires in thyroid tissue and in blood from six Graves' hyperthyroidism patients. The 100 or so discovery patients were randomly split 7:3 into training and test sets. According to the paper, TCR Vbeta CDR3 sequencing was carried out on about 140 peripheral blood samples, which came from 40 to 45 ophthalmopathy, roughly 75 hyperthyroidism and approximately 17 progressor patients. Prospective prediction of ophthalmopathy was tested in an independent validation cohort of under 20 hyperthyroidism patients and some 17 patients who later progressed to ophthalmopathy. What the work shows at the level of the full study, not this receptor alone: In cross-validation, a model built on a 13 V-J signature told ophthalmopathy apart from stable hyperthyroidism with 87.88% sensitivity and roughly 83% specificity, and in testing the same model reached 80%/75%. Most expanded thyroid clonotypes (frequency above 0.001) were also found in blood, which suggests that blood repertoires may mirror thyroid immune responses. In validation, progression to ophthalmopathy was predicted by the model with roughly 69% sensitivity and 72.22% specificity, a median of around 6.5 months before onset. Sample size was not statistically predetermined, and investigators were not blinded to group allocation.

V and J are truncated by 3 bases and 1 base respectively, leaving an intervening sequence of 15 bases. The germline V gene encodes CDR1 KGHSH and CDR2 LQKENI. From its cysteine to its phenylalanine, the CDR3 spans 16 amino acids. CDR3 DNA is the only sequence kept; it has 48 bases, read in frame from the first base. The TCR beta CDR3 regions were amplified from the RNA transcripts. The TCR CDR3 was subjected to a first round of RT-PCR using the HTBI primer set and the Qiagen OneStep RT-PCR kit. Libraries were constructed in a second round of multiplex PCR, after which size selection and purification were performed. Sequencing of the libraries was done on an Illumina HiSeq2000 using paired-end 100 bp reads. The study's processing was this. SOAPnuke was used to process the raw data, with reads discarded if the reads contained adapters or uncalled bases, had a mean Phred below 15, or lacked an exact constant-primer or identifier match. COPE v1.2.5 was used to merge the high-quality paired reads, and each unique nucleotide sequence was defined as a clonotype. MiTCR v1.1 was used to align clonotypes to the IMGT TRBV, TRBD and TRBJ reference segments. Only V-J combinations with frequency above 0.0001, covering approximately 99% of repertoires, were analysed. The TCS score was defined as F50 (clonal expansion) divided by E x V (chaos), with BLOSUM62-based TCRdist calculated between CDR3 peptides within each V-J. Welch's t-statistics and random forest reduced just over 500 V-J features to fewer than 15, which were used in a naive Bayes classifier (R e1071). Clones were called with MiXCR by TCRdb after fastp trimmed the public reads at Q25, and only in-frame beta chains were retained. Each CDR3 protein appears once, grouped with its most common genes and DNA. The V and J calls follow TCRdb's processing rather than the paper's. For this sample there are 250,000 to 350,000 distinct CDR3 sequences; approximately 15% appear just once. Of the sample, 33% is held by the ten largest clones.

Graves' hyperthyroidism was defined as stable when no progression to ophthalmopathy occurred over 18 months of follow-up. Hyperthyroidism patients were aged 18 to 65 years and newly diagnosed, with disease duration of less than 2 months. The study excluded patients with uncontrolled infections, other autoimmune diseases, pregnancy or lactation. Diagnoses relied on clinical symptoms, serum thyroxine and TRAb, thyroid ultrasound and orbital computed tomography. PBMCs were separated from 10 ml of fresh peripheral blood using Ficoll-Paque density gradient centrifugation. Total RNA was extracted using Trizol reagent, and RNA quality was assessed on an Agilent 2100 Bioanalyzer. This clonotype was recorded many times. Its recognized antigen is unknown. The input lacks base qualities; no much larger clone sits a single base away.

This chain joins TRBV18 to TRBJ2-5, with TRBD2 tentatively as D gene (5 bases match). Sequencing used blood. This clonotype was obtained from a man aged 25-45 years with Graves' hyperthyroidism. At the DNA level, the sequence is TGTGCCAGCTCACCGGCTCAATGGGCGGGCCAAGAGACCCAGTACTTC. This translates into CASSPAQWAGQETQYF.